Shown below are 29 T cell receptor beta chains from a single sample sequenced in a study of cytomegalovirus exposure and HLA in healthy donors. Primers: 60 Vbeta forward and 13 Jbeta reverse. The data were produced by immunoSEQ multiplex PCR, yet TCRdb's version contains in-frame clones alone and is incomplete. The data contain some 160,000 clones, nearly 85% of them singletons. The specimen sequenced was PBMCs. These receptors originate from a male donor in good health and CMV-seronegative.

This chain uses TRBV6-1 with TRBJ2-7; tentatively, D is TRBD1 (6 bases). Germline V CDR1 and CDR2: MNHNS, SASEGT. The germline V and J ends were trimmed by 6 bases and 3 bases, with 18 bases remaining between them. CDR3 length equals 15 residues. CDR3 region: CASSLQGYSSYEQYF. The CDR3 nucleotides read TGTGCCAGCAGCCTACAGGGATACTCAAGCTACGAGCAGTACTTC.

The rearrangement links TRBV5-1 to TRBJ1-2; maybe TRBD1 (6 bases). Trimming removed 3 bases at V and 2 bases at J, with 11 bases between. Germline CDR1 reads SGHRS; CDR2 reads YFSETQ. The CDR3 has 14 amino acids. Written as DNA, the CDR3 is TGCGCCAGCAGCTCTCAGGGGCAGAACTATGGCTACACCTTC. As protein: CASSSQGQNYGYTF.

The table lists this clone with a few counts. CDR3 loop: CASSSPSMGAADTQYF. Written as DNA, the CDR3 is TGCGCCAGCAGCTCCCCTAGCATGGGTGCGGCAGATACGCAGTATTTT. The chain couples TRBV5-1 to TRBJ2-3; tentatively, D is TRBD2 (5 bases). Trimming stripped 3 bases from V and 4 bases from J, with 18 bases between. CDR1 and CDR2 from the germline V gene are SGHRS and YFSETQ. The CDR3 runs 16 residues.

The rearrangement joins TRBV5-4 to TRBJ1-2; 8 bases map to TRBD1. The ends lost 0 bases at V and 8 bases at J; junction bases unmatched: 6. From germline, CDR1 is SGHNT and CDR2 YYREEE (reference sequence). CDR3 length equals 14 residues. The CDR3 protein is CASSLAGGAQGYTF. CDR3 nucleotides: TGTGCCAGCAGCTTGGCAGGGGGCGCTCAGGGCTACACCTTC.

V is TRBV19 and J is TRBJ2-2, with a weak D call TRBD2 (5 bases). V dropped 3 bases and J dropped 4 bases, with 15 bases sitting between them. There are 16 residues in the CDR3. Germline lookup yields CDR1 LNHDA and CDR2 SQIVND (reference sequence). CDR3 sequence: CASSILLVGSTGELFF. The CDR3 region has the DNA TGTGCCAGTAGTATCTTACTAGTCGGTTCCACCGGGGAGCTGTTTTTT.

The rearrangement joins TRBV19 to TRBJ2-3; the D gene is possibly TRBD2 (5 bases). CDR1 and CDR2 from the germline V gene are LNHDA and SQIVND (reference sequence). The CDR3 contains 13 residues. Trimming took off 5 bases at V and 3 bases at J, with 9 bases between the two ends. This CDR3 is CASSSGLTDTQYF. The CDR3 DNA reads as TGTGCCAGTAGTTCTGGACTGACAGATACGCAGTATTTT.

The CDR3 region is CSVALAGGSEQFF. CDR3 sequence (DNA): TGCAGCGTTGCATTAGCGGGAGGGAGTGAGCAGTTCTTC. J is TRBJ2-1 and V is TRBV29-1; 11 bases fit TRBD2. Germline V lookup: CDR1 SQVTM, CDR2 ANQGSEA. This CDR3 is built from 13 residues. The V segment lost 4 bases and the J segment 9 bases; nucleotides outside the gene matches: 5.

This rearrangement joins TRBV5-4 to TRBJ2-1, with TRBD2 identical over 7 bases. The CDR3 runs 15 residues. J gave up 4 bases and V 2 bases, and 6 bases lay outside the gene matches. The V gene's germline CDR1 is SGHNT and CDR2 YYREEE (reference sequence). The CDR3 DNA reads as TGTGCCAGCAGCTTCGGGGCTAGCGGTTACAATGAGCAGTTCTTC. Its protein product is CASSFGASGYNEQFF.

The chain couples TRBV5-1 to TRBJ2-7; no firm D call. The CDR3 extends over 13 amino acids. The germline CDR1 and CDR2 sequences are SGHRS and YFSETQ. V was trimmed by 0 bases and J by 0 bases, leaving 4 bases between them. CDR3 sequence (DNA): TGCGCCAGCAGCTTGGCCGGCTCCTACGAGCAGTACTTC. Amino acids: CASSLAGSYEQYF.

This clone has a single count. This sequence joins TRBV27 and TRBJ2-1; possibly TRBD2 for D (6 bases). The V end was cut by 6 bases, the J end by 2 bases, with 14 bases between. From germline, CDR1 is MNHEY and CDR2 SMNVEV (reference sequence). This CDR3 contains 15 residues. CDR3: CASSLGVAAYNEQFF. In DNA, the CDR3 is TGTGCCAGCAGCCTCGGGGTAGCGGCCTACAATGAGCAGTTCTTC.

Turning to this clone: Mismatch with germline at one junction end may stem from a read error. The chain is built from TRBV7-9 and TRBJ2-1, with 7 bases aligning to TRBD1. Germline CDR1 reads SEHNR; CDR2 reads FQNEAQ (reference sequence). This CDR3 is built from 17 residues. DNA for the CDR3: TGTTCCAGCAGCTTAGATTACAGGGGCCCTAGATTGAATGAGCAGTTCTTC. It encodes CSSSLDYRGPRLNEQFF.

CDR3 sequence (DNA): TGTGCCAGTAGTATAAGGGGCCCTTCGCGCGAGCAGTACTTC. Encoded protein: CASSIRGPSREQYF. The rearrangement links TRBV19 to TRBJ2-7; D is possibly TRBD1 (5 bases). Per germline, CDR1 LNHDA and CDR2 SQIVND (reference sequence). This CDR3 spans 14 amino acids. Trimming took off 2 bases at V and 6 bases at J, with 14 bases between the two ends.

The chain recombines TRBV29-1 with TRBJ2-2, with D maybe TRBD1 (6 bases). Germline V gene data show CDR1 as SQVTM and CDR2 as ANQGSEA. The V gene lost 8 bases and the J gene lost 2 bases, with 12 bases spanning the gap. The CDR3 contains 13 residues. CDR3 region: CSTLTGNTGELFF. Written as DNA, the CDR3 is TGCAGCACTTTGACAGGAAACACCGGGGAGCTGTTTTTT.

V usage is TRBV7-2 and J usage is TRBJ2-3; 9 bases fit TRBD1. This CDR3 contains 16 residues. V shed 6 bases, J shed 2 bases, and the junction held 9 bases outside the gene matches. The germline V gene encodes CDR1 SGHTA and CDR2 FQGNSA. The CDR3 region has the DNA TGTGCCAGCAGTTTCCGTTGGGACAGGGCCACAGATACGCAGTATTTT. This gives the protein CASSFRWDRATDTQYF.

The CDR3: CASSQPWTEDSYEQYF. The DNA of the CDR3 is TGTGCCAGCAGCCAACCATGGACGGAGGACTCCTACGAGCAGTACTTC. The gene calls are TRBV4-2 and TRBJ2-7, with a tentative D call TRBD2 (5 bases). Trimming removed 2 bases from V and 0 bases from J, with 14 bases in between. Germline CDR1 reads LGHNA; CDR2 reads YNFKEQ. This CDR3 spans 16 amino acids.

The chain is built from TRBV7-3 and TRBJ1-3; D ambiguous. Trimming took off 5 bases at V and 4 bases at J, with 12 bases between the two ends. Germline values: CDR1 SGHTA, CDR2 FQGTGA. The CDR3 extends over 14 amino acids. CDR3 residues: CASSLLVFGNTIYF. The CDR3 DNA reads as TGTGCCAGCAGCCTTCTAGTTTTCGGAAACACCATATATTTT. Based on the CDR3 plus reference TRBV7-3 and TRBJ1-3, the full variable domain is GAGVSQTPSNKVTEKGKYVELRCDPISGHTALYWYRQSLGQGPEFLIYFQGTGAADDSGLPNDRFFAVRPEGSVSTLKIQRTERGDSAVYLCASSLLVFGNTIYFGEGSWLTVV.

This rearrangement joins TRBV21-1 to TRBJ2-7; the D call of TRBD1 is as the table states it, not checked on the DNA. TRBV21-1 is labeled a pseudogene. The CDR3 runs 14 residues. CDR3 amino acids: CASSPPGTAAEQYF. The CDR3 DNA is TGTGCCAGCAGCCCTCCCGGGACAGCGGCCGAGCAGTACTTC.

V is TRBV25-1 and J is TRBJ2-5; possibly TRBD2 for D (5 bases). Germline V gene lookup returns CDR1 MGHDK and CDR2 SYGVNS. The ends were cut back, 0 bases at V and 6 bases at J, with 11 bases in the middle. The CDR3 length is 14 residues. The CDR3 nucleotides read TGTGCCAGCAGTGAATACGACACTAGAAAGACCCAGTACTTC. This sequence encodes CASSEYDTRKTQYF. The entire variable domain, with the rest obtained from reference TRBV25-1 and TRBJ2-5, is as follows: EADIYQTPRYLVIGTGKKITLECSQTMGHDKMYWYQQDPGMELHLIHYSYGVNSTEKGDLSSESTVSRIRTEHFPLTLESARPSHTSQYLCASSEYDTRKTQYFGPGTRLLVL.

The chain couples TRBV5-4 to TRBJ2-3; D is perhaps TRBD2 (6 bases). This CDR3 has 15 amino acids. Trimming took off 2 bases at V and 0 bases at J, with 10 bases between the two ends. Germline CDR1 is SGHNT and CDR2 is YYREEE (reference sequence). CDR3 DNA sequence: TGTGCCAGCAGCTTCGGGCTAGCGAGCACAGATACGCAGTATTTT. Translated: CASSFGLASTDTQYF.

This clone was recorded a few times. The CDR3 DNA is TGTGCCAGCGCCGGGACTGACGGGTCGGAGCAGTACTTC. Protein: CASAGTDGSEQYF. The chain carries TRBV13 and TRBJ2-7; the D gene is possibly TRBD2 (6 bases). The CDR3 covers 13 residues. Germline V gene sequence: CDR1 PRHDT, CDR2 FYEKMQ (reference sequence). V was shortened by 8 bases and J by 7 bases, with 18 bases between the two germline ends.

As concerns this clone: The junction differs from germline at one of its ends, possibly a read error. CDR3 residues: CASSLVGGGETQYF. In DNA form, the CDR3 reads TGTGCTAGCAGCTTAGTAGGGGGGGGAGAGACCCAGTACTTC. This chain joins TRBV7-7 and TRBJ2-5; tentative D call: TRBD2 (7 bases). Germline CDR1 reads SSHAT; CDR2 reads FNYEAQ (reference sequence). This CDR3 is 14 amino acids long.

This sequence joins TRBV9 and TRBJ2-1; 7 nucleotides line up with TRBD2. Trimming at V came to 7 bases and at J to 8 bases, leaving 12 bases not matched to a gene. CDR3 length: 14 residues. Germline CDR1 and CDR2: SGDLS and YYNGEE. The CDR3: CASGREAGRDEQFF. CDR3 bases: TGTGCCAGCGGCCGCGAAGCGGGGCGGGATGAGCAGTTCTTC.

This clone was counted a single time. This rearrangement joins TRBV5-1 to TRBJ2-1; perhaps TRBD1 as D (5 bases). The CDR3 sequence is 14 residues long. Germline V gene data show CDR1 as SGHRS and CDR2 as YFSETQ. Trimming cost V 4 bases and J 0 bases, with 8 bases left between them. The CDR3 bases are TGCGCCAGCAGCAGGGGTAGCTCCTACAATGAGCAGTTCTTC. It encodes CASSRGSSYNEQFF.

The chain is built from TRBV2 and TRBJ1-1, with 10 nucleotides matching TRBD1. The CDR3 is 15 amino acids. Germline loops: CDR1 SNHLY, CDR2 FYNNEI. With 6 bases clipped from V and 0 bases from J, the junction kept 4 bases outside the gene matches. CDR3 protein: CASSRQGAMNTEAFF. Here the CDR3 DNA reads TGTGCCAGCAGCAGACAGGGGGCCATGAACACTGAAGCTTTCTTT. Supplemented by reference TRBV2 and TRBJ1-1, the full variable domain reads EPEVTQTPSHQVTQMGQEVILRCVPISNHLYFYWYRQILGQKVEFLVSFYNNEISEKSEIFDDQFSVERPDGSNFTLKIRSTKLEDSAMYFCASSRQGAMNTEAFFGQGTRLTVV.

This CDR3 reads CASKEPTGTGANVLTF. The CDR3 bases are TGTGCCAGCAAAGAACCCACAGGGACTGGGGCCAACGTCCTGACTTTC. The chain recombines TRBV2 with TRBJ2-6; D is possibly TRBD1 (6 bases). The V gene's germline CDR1 is SNHLY and CDR2 FYNNEI. The CDR3 sequence is 16 residues long. V was cut by 7 bases and J by 2 bases, with 15 bases left in between.

The chain links TRBV30 to TRBJ1-4; possibly TRBD1 for D (5 bases). Germline V lookup: CDR1 GTSNPN, CDR2 SVGIG (reference sequence). V gave up 5 bases and J gave up 6 bases, with 10 bases separating them. The CDR3 has 12 residues. CDR3 in DNA: TGTGCCTGGGCGGACATCTATGAAAAACTGTTTTTT. Translated: CAWADIYEKLFF.

V gene TRBV5-4 combines with J gene TRBJ2-7; TRBD2 matches at 15 bases. With 2 bases clipped from V and 5 bases from J, the junction kept 2 bases outside the gene matches. Per the germline V gene, CDR1 is SGHNT and CDR2 is YYREEE (reference sequence). The CDR3 runs 15 residues. This chain's CDR3 is CASSLWTSGRDEQYF. CDR3 DNA: TGTGCCAGCAGCTTATGGACTAGCGGGAGGGACGAGCAGTACTTC.

This sequence joins TRBV6-4 and TRBJ2-7; weak D call: TRBD2 (5 bases). The CDR3 is 13 amino acids. Germline V CDR1 and CDR2: MRHNA, SNTAGT. The V end was cut by 4 bases, the J end by 2 bases, with 9 bases between. CDR3: CASSADGTYEQYF. CDR3 bases: TGTGCCAGCAGTGCGGACGGGACCTACGAGCAGTACTTC.

The chain uses TRBV5-4 and TRBJ1-1; 7 bases match TRBD1. Germline loops: CDR1 SGHNT, CDR2 YYREEE (reference sequence). Losses at the gene ends were 2 bases for V and 3 bases for J; bases not matched to a gene: 7. This CDR3 is 15 amino acids long. This chain's CDR3 is CASSLTGVGYTEAFF. DNA for the CDR3: TGTGCCAGCAGCTTAACAGGGGTTGGGTACACTGAAGCTTTCTTT.